A selection of T cell receptor beta chains follows, all from one sample in a study of CD8 T cells in Susac syndrome. TCRdb called the immunoSEQ multiplex PCR reads again in MiXCR, with one record for every CDR3 protein. The data show approximately 190,000 distinct CDR3 sequences, 85% to 95% seen once. Source material: CD8+ T cells from PBMCs. These receptors were collected from a human donor with Susac syndrome. CDR3s include the opening cysteine and the closing phenylalanine or tryptophan. The order of the fields is V gene, CDR3 length, J gene, clone size, D gene, CDR3 DNA, CDR3 protein. A D gene is named only where the DNA matches it firmly. For some rows the clone size is stated as once, few or many, or as a class when expanded; others skip it.

V: TRBV15; length: 13; J: TRBJ2-3; size: .; D: .; DNA: TGTGCCACCAGCGGGGCCCCACACGATACGCAGTATTTT; CDR3: CATSGAPHDTQYF
V: TRBV3-1; length: 15; J: TRBJ2-7; size: .; D: .; DNA: TGTGCCAGCAGCCAATGGGACGACCTCTCCTACGAGCAGTACTTC; CDR3: CASSQWDDLSYEQYF
V: TRBV7-6; length: 15; J: TRBJ2-2; size: .; D: .; DNA: TGTGCCAGCGGCCGATGGGCGCGCGACACCGGGGAGCTGTTTTTT; CDR3: CASGRWARDTGELFF
V: TRBV7-2; length: 14; J: TRBJ2-7; size: .; D: TRBD1; DNA: TGTGCCAGCAGCTTAGTTGCAGGGGGCAGTGAGCAGTACTTC; CDR3: CASSLVAGGSEQYF
V: TRBV19; length: 15; J: TRBJ2-1; size: .; D: TRBD1; DNA: TGTGCCAGTAGTTTTGGGACAGGGGGGTTTGGTGAGCAGTTCTTC; CDR3: CASSFGTGGFGEQFF
V: TRBV9; length: 14; J: TRBJ1-6; size: .; D: TRBD1; DNA: TGTGCCAGCAGCGTAGAGGGACAGGGATCACCCCTCCACTTT; CDR3: CASSVEGQGSPLHF
V: TRBV18; length: 13; J: TRBJ1-5; size: few; D: .; DNA: TGTGCCAGCTCCCTGGAAGAGGAACAGCCCCAGCATTTT; CDR3: CASSLEEEQPQHF
V: TRBV6-5; length: 15; J: TRBJ1-5; size: .; D: TRBD1; DNA: TGTGCCAGCAGTTACTCGGGGACAGCCAATCAGCCCCAGCATTTT; CDR3: CASSYSGTANQPQHF
V: TRBV7-9; length: 15; J: TRBJ2-5; size: .; D: TRBD1; DNA: TGTGCCAGCAGCATCCGGGACAGGGCCCCTGAGACCCAGTACTTC; CDR3: CASSIRDRAPETQYF
V: TRBV3-1; length: 14; J: TRBJ2-3; size: .; D: TRBD2; DNA: TGTGCCAGCAGCCAAGATACTAGCGGAAATACGCAGTATTTT; CDR3: CASSQDTSGNTQYF
V: TRBV18; length: 13; J: TRBJ2-1; size: .; D: .; DNA: TGTGCCAGCTCCTCGTCGAGGGATAATGAGCAGTTCTTC; CDR3: CASSSSRDNEQFF
V: TRBV7-8; length: 15; J: TRBJ2-1; size: .; D: TRBD2; DNA: TGTGCCAGCAGCCCGCCAGGGAGGGCAGTCGTCGGGCAGTTCTTC; CDR3: CASSPPGRAVVGQFF
V: TRBV5-1; length: 16; J: TRBJ2-1; size: .; D: TRBD2; DNA: TGCGCCAGCAGCTTGGGTGAGCGGGGATCCGACGATGAGCAGTTCTTC; CDR3: CASSLGERGSDDEQFF
V: TRBV29-1; length: 12; J: TRBJ2-7; size: .; D: .; DNA: TGCAGCGTTGAAGATGGGCGAGGGGAGCAGTACTTC; CDR3: CSVEDGRGEQYF
V: TRBV12-3/TRBV12-4; length: 11; J: TRBJ2-3; size: .; D: .; DNA: TGTGCCAGCAGTTTAATAGATACGCAGTATTTT; CDR3: CASSLIDTQYF
V: TRBV7-9; length: 12; J: TRBJ2-7; size: .; D: .; DNA: TGTGCCAGCTTAGGGGGGGCCTACGAGCAGTACTTC; CDR3: CASLGGAYEQYF
V: TRBV4-1; length: 15; J: TRBJ2-1; size: .; D: TRBD1; DNA: TGCGCCAGCAGCCAAGCCAATACAGGGGGCAGGGTGCAGTTCTTC; CDR3: CASSQANTGGRVQFF
V: TRBV13; length: 15; J: TRBJ2-7; size: .; D: .; DNA: TGTGCCAGCAGCTTCCGAGGGGGAGCGGCCTACGAGCAGTACTTC; CDR3: CASSFRGGAAYEQYF
V: TRBV29-1; length: 13; J: TRBJ1-3; size: .; D: .; DNA: TGCAGCGTTGAGGGCGACATCGGAAACACCATATATTTT; CDR3: CSVEGDIGNTIYF
V: TRBV5-1; length: 14; J: TRBJ1-2; size: .; D: .; DNA: TGCGCCAGCAGCGCGTCGCGGGGACCCTATGGCTACACCTTC; CDR3: CASSASRGPYGYTF
V: TRBV13; length: 12; J: TRBJ2-1; size: .; D: .; DNA: TGTGCCAGCAGCTCCGGCCCCCGGGAGCAGTTCTTC; CDR3: CASSSGPREQFF
V: TRBV9; length: 16; J: TRBJ1-2; size: .; D: .; DNA: TGTGCCAGCAGCGTAGCTCTCGGGCGGGATAACTATGGCTACACCTTC; CDR3: CASSVALGRDNYGYTF
V: TRBV5-1; length: 13; J: TRBJ2-7; size: .; D: .; DNA: TGCGCCAGCAGCTTGGATTTAATGTACGAGCAGTACTTC; CDR3: CASSLDLMYEQYF
V: TRBV27; length: 16; J: TRBJ1-4; size: .; D: .; DNA: TGTGCCAGCAGTTTCTTAGGGACACCAACTAATGAAAAACTGTTTTTT; CDR3: CASSFLGTPTNEKLFF
V: TRBV20-1; length: 14; J: TRBJ1-1; size: .; D: .; DNA: TGCAGTGCTAGAGAACAGGGTAAGAACACTGAAGCTTTCTTT; CDR3: CSAREQGKNTEAFF
V: TRBV27; length: 13; J: TRBJ2-3; size: .; D: .; DNA: TGTGCCAGCAGTTTCGGGACCTCAGATACGCAGTATTTT; CDR3: CASSFGTSDTQYF
V: TRBV7-8; length: 13; J: TRBJ2-3; size: .; D: .; DNA: TGTGCCAGCAGTAGATCATTGTCAGATACGCAGTATTTT; CDR3: CASSRSLSDTQYF